The entry below describes one T cell receptor beta chain. V lost 4 bases to trimming and J lost 8 bases, with 8 bases between them. The V gene's germline CDR1 is MNHEY and CDR2 SVGAGI. The CDR3 covers 11 residues. The sample belongs to a study of cytomegalovirus exposure and HLA in healthy donors. Sequencing was performed with immunoSEQ multiplex PCR; in TCRdb, only in-frame clones are kept and a portion is missing. The top ten hold approximately 1.8% of the sample, which has 90,000 to 150,000 clones, roughly 88% seen once. This sequence originates from a young man in good health and CMV-seronegative. The chain joins TRBV6-5 to TRBJ1-2; D unclear. Input material: PBMCs. CDR3 sequence (DNA): TGTGCCAGCAGTTCCGATCGGGGCTACACCTTC. It yields the protein CASSSDRGYTF.